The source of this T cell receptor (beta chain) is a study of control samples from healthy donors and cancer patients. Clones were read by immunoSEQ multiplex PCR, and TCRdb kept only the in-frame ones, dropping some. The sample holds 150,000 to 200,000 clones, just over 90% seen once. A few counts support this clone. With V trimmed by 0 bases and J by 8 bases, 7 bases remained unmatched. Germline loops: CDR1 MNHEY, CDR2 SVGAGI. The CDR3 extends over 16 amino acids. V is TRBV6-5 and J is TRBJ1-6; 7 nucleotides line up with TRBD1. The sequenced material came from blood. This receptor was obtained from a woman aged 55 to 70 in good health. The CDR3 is CASSYSRLRGDSPLHF. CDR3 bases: TGTGCCAGCAGTTACTCTCGACTCAGGGGGGATTCACCCCTCCACTTT.